The rows below give T cell receptor beta chains drawn from one sample of a study of blood T cell repertoires in COVID-19. Sequencing was performed with immunoSEQ multiplex PCR; in TCRdb, only in-frame clones are kept and a portion is missing. The sample lists over 200,000 clones, about 90% seen once, with approximately 2.3% in the top ten. Sequenced input: peripheral blood. The receptors here all came from a woman aged 50 to 65 with acute or convalescent COVID-19. The CDR3 runs from the conserved cysteine through the conserved F or W. The order of the fields is CDR3 protein, CDR3 DNA, J gene, V gene, D gene, clone size. D genes are given only for firm matches. Size values are once, few and many counts, or a class for expanded clones, and some rows have none.

CASTLRVDQPQHF | TGTGCCAGTACCCTGAGAGTGGATCAGCCCCAGCATTTT | TRBJ1-5 | TRBV19 | NA | NA
CASSLDANTGELFF | TGTGCCAGCAGCTTAGACGCGAACACCGGGGAGCTGTTTTTT | TRBJ2-2 | TRBV11-3 | NA | NA
CASSDVGRAVDTQYF | TGTGCCAGCAGTGACGTCGGGAGGGCCGTAGATACGCAGTATTTT | TRBJ2-3 | TRBV6-4 | TRBD2 | NA
CASSPQPGQGATNEKLFF | TGTGCCAGCAGCCCCCAACCGGGACAGGGTGCAACTAATGAAAAACTGTTTTTT | TRBJ1-4 | TRBV3-1/TRBV3-2 | TRBD1 | NA
CAWGAGGSEKLFF | TGTGCCTGGGGAGCGGGGGGGAGTGAAAAACTGTTTTTT | TRBJ1-4 | TRBV30 | NA | NA
CASRTGTGTSEQYF | TGTGCCAGCAGGACCGGGACAGGGACCAGCGAGCAGTACTTC | TRBJ2-7 | TRBV7-2 | TRBD1 | NA
CASRGGSSGANVLTF | TGTGCCAGCCGCGGGGGGAGCTCTGGGGCCAACGTCCTGACTTTC | TRBJ2-6 | TRBV7-9 | TRBD2 | NA
CASSPPGQGYEKLFF | TGTGCCAGCTCACCACCGGGGCAGGGGTATGAAAAACTGTTTTTT | TRBJ1-4 | TRBV18 | NA | NA
CASSPRRTGGNQPQHF | TGTGCCAGCTCACCACGAAGGACAGGGGGAAATCAGCCCCAGCATTTT | TRBJ1-5 | TRBV18 | TRBD1 | NA
CASSHNRWETQYF | TGTGCCAGCAGCCACAACCGGTGGGAGACCCAGTACTTC | TRBJ2-5 | TRBV3-1/TRBV3-2 | NA | NA
CASSHKSDRNDQPQHF | TGTGCCAGCAGTCACAAGTCAGACAGGAACGATCAGCCCCAGCATTTT | TRBJ1-5 | TRBV6-7 | NA | few
CSVDRETDTQYF | TGCAGCGTTGACAGGGAAACAGATACGCAGTATTTT | TRBJ2-3 | TRBV29-1 | NA | few
CASTGRSYEQYF | TGCGCCAGCACTGGCCGATCCTACGAGCAGTACTTC | TRBJ2-7 | TRBV5-1 | NA | NA
CAWSVPQGLAGYISYEQYF | TGTGCCTGGAGTGTTCCCCAGGGACTAGCGGGATACATCTCCTACGAGCAGTACTTC | TRBJ2-7 | TRBV30 | TRBD2 | NA
CASRPEQGASTGELFF | TGTGCCAGCAGACCCGAACAGGGGGCGAGCACCGGGGAGCTGTTTTTT | TRBJ2-2 | TRBV9 | TRBD1 | NA
CASSRNMNTEAFF | TGTGCCAGCAGCCGAAACATGAACACTGAAGCTTTCTTT | TRBJ1-1 | TRBV11-2 | NA | NA
CASIRTVHSGANVLTF | TGTGCCAGTATTAGGACAGTACATTCTGGGGCCAACGTCCTGACTTTC | TRBJ2-6 | TRBV19 | NA | NA
CSGAGPYGSETQYF | TGCAGCGGCGCGGGGCCCTATGGGTCAGAGACCCAGTACTTC | TRBJ2-5 | TRBV29-1 | NA | once
CASSEMGQGAEQYF | TGTGCCAGCAGTGAAATGGGACAGGGGGCCGAGCAGTACTTC | TRBJ2-7 | TRBV2 | TRBD1 | NA
CASRSSGGYGYTF | TGTGCCAGCAGGTCATCAGGGGGGTATGGCTACACCTTC | TRBJ1-2 | TRBV7-3 | TRBD1 | NA
CASSGLTMNTEAFF | TGTGCCAGCAGCGGGCTTACCATGAACACTGAAGCTTTCTTT | TRBJ1-1 | TRBV7-2 | NA | NA
CASSHGQAMGGYTF | TGCGCCAGCAGCCATGGACAGGCCATGGGCGGCTACACCTTC | TRBJ1-2 | TRBV4-3 | TRBD1 | NA
CASSPLALSYNEQFF | TGTGCCAGCAGTCCACTAGCGCTGTCCTACAATGAGCAGTTCTTC | TRBJ2-1 | TRBV28 | TRBD2 | NA
CASSRRARDEAFF | TGTGCCAGCTCAAGGAGGGCTCGGGATGAAGCTTTCTTT | TRBJ1-1 | TRBV18 | NA | NA
CASSLDSASNEKLFF | TGTGCCAGCAGCCTAGACAGTGCCTCTAATGAAAAACTGTTTTTT | TRBJ1-4 | TRBV7-2 | NA | NA
CASSPQGSNTEAFF | TGCGCCAGCAGCCCACAGGGGTCTAACACTGAAGCTTTCTTT | TRBJ1-1 | TRBV5-1 | TRBD1 | NA
CASSHREATYNEQFF | TGTGCCAGCAGTCACCGGGAAGCAACCTACAATGAGCAGTTCTTC | TRBJ2-1 | TRBV28 | NA | NA
CASSLSGPSYEQYF | TGTGCCAGCAGCCTTAGCGGTCCCTCCTACGAGCAGTACTTC | TRBJ2-7 | TRBV5-6 | NA | NA
CASSLKVGDDTQYF | TGTGCCAGCAGCTTGAAGGTGGGAGACGATACGCAGTATTTT | TRBJ2-3 | TRBV5-4 | NA | NA
CASSLSGDSYNEQFF | TGTGCCAGCAGCCTTAGCGGTGACTCCTACAATGAGCAGTTCTTC | TRBJ2-1 | TRBV9 | NA | NA
CASSLEGQPQHF | TGCGCCAGCAGCTTGGAGGGGCAGCCCCAGCATTTT | TRBJ1-5 | TRBV5-1 | NA | NA
CAWSINPGWSQYF | TGTGCCTGGAGTATAAACCCAGGGTGGTCGCAGTATTTT | TRBJ2-3 | TRBV30 | NA | NA
CASSPETPNSNQPQHF | TGTGCCAGCTCACCCGAAACACCAAATAGCAATCAGCCCCAGCATTTT | TRBJ1-5 | TRBV18 | NA | NA
CSASRFGGTEAFF | TGCAGTGCTAGTAGGTTCGGGGGGACTGAAGCTTTCTTT | TRBJ1-1 | TRBV20-1 | NA | NA
CASSQEVAGVSYEQYF | TGCGCCAGCAGCCAAGAGGTAGCGGGAGTCTCCTACGAGCAGTACTTC | TRBJ2-7 | TRBV4-1 | TRBD2 | few
CASSHAGTYYEQYF | TGTGCCAGCAGCCATGCCGGGACATACTACGAGCAGTACTTC | TRBJ2-7 | TRBV7-8 | NA | NA
CASSFISQGSSYEQYF | TGTGCCAGCAGCTTTATATCTCAGGGCAGCTCCTACGAGCAGTACTTC | TRBJ2-7 | TRBV28 | NA | NA
CATSRGTAKFDSNQPQHF | TGTGCCACCAGCCGGGGGACAGCAAAATTTGATAGCAATCAGCCCCAGCATTTT | TRBJ1-5 | TRBV15 | TRBD1 | NA
CSAGQGFVYEQYF | TGCAGCGCAGGACAGGGTTTTGTATACGAGCAGTACTTC | TRBJ2-7 | TRBV29-1 | TRBD1 | NA
CASSLGDRGYGYTF | TGTGCCAGCAGTTTAGGGGACAGGGGATATGGCTACACCTTC | TRBJ1-2 | TRBV28 | TRBD1 | NA
CASSLGTGVRRSGNTIYF | TGTGCCAGCAGCTTGGGGACAGGCGTTCGTCGCTCTGGAAACACCATATATTTT | TRBJ1-3 | TRBV5-4 | TRBD1 | few
CASTLGLNGYTF | TGTGCCAGCACCCTAGGACTCAATGGCTACACCTTC | TRBJ1-2 | TRBV5-8 | NA | once
CASSSERQGQDYGYTF | TGTGCCAGCAGTTCCGAGAGACAAGGACAGGATTATGGCTACACCTTC | TRBJ1-2 | TRBV28 | TRBD1 | NA
CASSLPRAALFGETQYF | TGTGCCAGCAGCCTGCCCCGTGCGGCCCTATTTGGAGAGACCCAGTACTTC | TRBJ2-5 | TRBV7-2 | NA | NA
CASSSDRRWSNQPQHF | TGTGCCAGCAGTTCCGACAGGCGGTGGAGCAATCAGCCCCAGCATTTT | TRBJ1-5 | TRBV28 | NA | NA
CASSLTEETQYF | TGTGCCAGCAGTTTAACAGAAGAGACCCAGTACTTC | TRBJ2-5 | TRBV12-3/TRBV12-4 | NA | NA
CASSHPLAGEQYF | TGCGCCAGCAGCCACCCATTAGCGGGAGAGCAGTACTTC | TRBJ2-7 | TRBV5-1 | TRBD2 | NA
CASSHGLAGGAPLRDTQYF | TGTGCCAGCTCCCACGGACTAGCGGGAGGAGCCCCATTAAGAGATACGCAGTATTTT | TRBJ2-3 | TRBV18 | TRBD2 | NA
CASSFWDRSNQGGYTF | TGTGCCAGCAGTTTTTGGGACAGATCAAATCAGGGTGGCTACACCTTC | TRBJ1-2 | TRBV28 | TRBD1 | NA
CASRYWGAYGYTF | TGTGCCAGTAGGTATTGGGGCGCCTATGGCTACACCTTC | TRBJ1-2 | TRBV19 | NA | NA